This is a list of T cell receptor beta chains from one sample in a study of response to subunit inactivated influenza vaccine. TCRdb analysed the RT-PCR reads with MiXCR anew, one entry per CDR3 protein. This sample has some 570,000 distinct CDR3 sequences, with roughly 10% found just once. A further study also used this sample, focusing on T cells expressing NK-cell markers.

The material sequenced was PBMCs from blood, taken on the day of vaccination. These receptors all come from a man aged 50 to 60 who received an inactivated influenza vaccine. The CDR3 runs from the conserved cysteine through the conserved F or W. Fields, in order: V gene, clone size, J gene, D gene, CDR3 protein, CDR3 DNA. D genes are given only for firm matches. Part of the rows lack a size; the others show once, few, many or a class for expanded clones.

v_gene: TRBV4-2
abundance: many
j_gene: TRBJ2-7
d_gene: TRBD2
CDR3aa: CASSQVEASGVHEQYF
CDR3nt: TGTGCCAGCAGCCAAGTGGAGGCTAGCGGTGTCCACGAGCAGTACTTC

v_gene: TRBV29-1
abundance: NA
j_gene: TRBJ2-5
d_gene: NA
CDR3aa: CSVGQVGGETQYF
CDR3nt: TGCAGCGTTGGCCAAGTGGGAGGAGAGACCCAGTACTTC

v_gene: TRBV15
abundance: many
j_gene: TRBJ2-4
d_gene: TRBD2
CDR3aa: CATSRVAGLAKNIQYF
CDR3nt: TGTGCCACCAGCAGAGTAGCGGGGCTAGCCAAAAACATTCAGTACTTC

v_gene: TRBV20-1
abundance: few
j_gene: TRBJ2-2
d_gene: NA
CDR3aa: CSARFVPGLHTGELFF
CDR3nt: TGCAGTGCTAGATTTGTCCCGGGGTTGCACACCGGGGAGCTGTTTTTT

v_gene: TRBV9
abundance: few
j_gene: TRBJ2-5
d_gene: TRBD2
CDR3aa: CASSVAGGTSGQETQYF
CDR3nt: TGTGCCAGCAGCGTAGCTGGGGGGACTAGCGGTCAAGAGACCCAGTACTTC

v_gene: TRBV28
abundance: NA
j_gene: TRBJ2-1
d_gene: TRBD2
CDR3aa: CASGGGRDYNEQFF
CDR3nt: TGTGCCAGCGGCGGCGGGAGGGATTACAATGAGCAGTTCTTC

v_gene: TRBV6-2/TRBV6-3
abundance: NA
j_gene: TRBJ2-5
d_gene: NA
CDR3aa: CASSYSNSGYETQYF
CDR3nt: TGTGCCAGCAGTTACTCGAACAGCGGCTACGAGACCCAGTACTTC

v_gene: TRBV7-3
abundance: few
j_gene: TRBJ2-1
d_gene: TRBD2
CDR3aa: CASSLKGPAGGPYNEQFF
CDR3nt: TGTGCCAGCAGCTTAAAGGGACCAGCGGGAGGGCCGTACAATGAGCAGTTCTTC

v_gene: TRBV12-3/TRBV12-4
abundance: NA
j_gene: TRBJ2-5
d_gene: NA
CDR3aa: CASTLTGHWGETQYF
CDR3nt: TGTGCCAGCACTCTTACAGGACACTGGGGAGAGACCCAGTACTTC

v_gene: TRBV27
abundance: few
j_gene: TRBJ1-6
d_gene: NA
CDR3aa: CASSQPRSPNSPLHF
CDR3nt: TGTGCCAGCAGTCAACCGCGGTCCCCGAATTCACCCCTCCACTTT

v_gene: TRBV6-5
abundance: NA
j_gene: TRBJ2-1
d_gene: NA
CDR3aa: CASSYSQRSYNEQFF
CDR3nt: TGTGCCAGCAGTTACTCCCAGCGGAGCTACAATGAGCAGTTCTTC

v_gene: TRBV19
abundance: NA
j_gene: TRBJ2-5
d_gene: NA
CDR3aa: CASSATQTQETQYF
CDR3nt: TGTGCCAGTAGTGCCACCCAGACTCAAGAGACCCAGTACTTC

v_gene: TRBV27
abundance: NA
j_gene: TRBJ2-1
d_gene: NA
CDR3aa: CASSSTGTLYNEQFF
CDR3nt: TGTGCCAGCAGTTCAACCGGGACCTTATACAATGAGCAGTTCTTC

v_gene: TRBV19
abundance: NA
j_gene: TRBJ2-4
d_gene: NA
CDR3aa: CASSIPGVAKNIQYF
CDR3nt: TGTGCCAGTAGTATCCCGGGAGTAGCCAAAAACATTCAGTACTTC

v_gene: TRBV15
abundance: few
j_gene: TRBJ1-4
d_gene: TRBD1
CDR3aa: CATSRDLAQGAEKLFF
CDR3nt: TGTGCCACCAGCAGAGATCTGGCACAGGGGGCGGAAAAACTGTTTTTT

v_gene: TRBV5-1
abundance: many
j_gene: TRBJ2-1
d_gene: NA
CDR3aa: CASSSGTKGQFF
CDR3nt: TGCGCCAGCAGCTCAGGAACAAAAGGGCAGTTCTTC

v_gene: TRBV24-1
abundance: many
j_gene: TRBJ2-1
d_gene: NA
CDR3aa: CATSDPSGAYNEQFF
CDR3nt: TGTGCCACCAGTGATCCAAGCGGAGCCTACAATGAGCAGTTCTTC

v_gene: TRBV12-3/TRBV12-4
abundance: NA
j_gene: TRBJ2-2
d_gene: TRBD2
CDR3aa: CASSFLAGAGELFF
CDR3nt: TGTGCCAGCAGTTTTCTAGCGGGAGCCGGGGAGCTGTTTTTT

v_gene: TRBV3-1
abundance: few
j_gene: TRBJ2-3
d_gene: NA
CDR3aa: CASSQDGAGTDTQYF
CDR3nt: TGTGCCAGCAGCCAAGATGGGGCGGGGACAGATACGCAGTATTTT

v_gene: TRBV4-1
abundance: many
j_gene: TRBJ2-4
d_gene: NA
CDR3aa: CASSQQDQKNIQYF
CDR3nt: TGCGCCAGCAGCCAACAGGACCAAAAAAACATTCAGTACTTC

v_gene: TRBV6-2/TRBV6-3
abundance: NA
j_gene: TRBJ2-1
d_gene: TRBD2
CDR3aa: CASSPGTSHNEQFF
CDR3nt: TGTGCCAGCAGTCCCGGGACTAGCCACAATGAGCAGTTCTTC

v_gene: TRBV4-3
abundance: NA
j_gene: TRBJ2-3
d_gene: NA
CDR3aa: CASSQDLSTDTQYF
CDR3nt: TGCGCCAGCAGCCAAGATTTATCTACAGATACGCAGTATTTT

v_gene: TRBV28
abundance: few
j_gene: TRBJ2-5
d_gene: NA
CDR3aa: CASSPLGTGTQYF
CDR3nt: TGTGCCAGCAGTCCTCTCGGGACGGGGACCCAGTACTTC

v_gene: TRBV12-3/TRBV12-4
abundance: NA
j_gene: TRBJ2-1
d_gene: TRBD1
CDR3aa: CASRPRTGGGNEQFF
CDR3nt: TGTGCCAGCAGACCGCGGACAGGGGGCGGGAATGAGCAGTTCTTC

v_gene: TRBV6-2/TRBV6-3
abundance: NA
j_gene: TRBJ2-1
d_gene: TRBD2
CDR3aa: CASSQRGTSGRGEQFF
CDR3nt: TGTGCCAGCAGTCAACGGGGGACTAGCGGGAGGGGTGAGCAGTTCTTC

v_gene: TRBV28
abundance: many
j_gene: TRBJ1-5
d_gene: TRBD1
CDR3aa: CASSTGGSNQPQHF
CDR3nt: TGTGCCAGCAGTACAGGGGGTAGCAATCAGCCCCAGCATTTT

v_gene: TRBV18
abundance: few
j_gene: TRBJ2-1
d_gene: NA
CDR3aa: CASSPLGPGKTSYNEQFF
CDR3nt: TGTGCCAGCTCACCACTTGGTCCCGGGAAAACATCATACAATGAGCAGTTCTTC

v_gene: TRBV18
abundance: few
j_gene: TRBJ1-6
d_gene: NA
CDR3aa: CASSPPDATYNSPLHF
CDR3nt: TGTGCCAGCTCACCACCCGATGCGACCTATAATTCACCCCTCCACTTT

v_gene: TRBV5-1
abundance: NA
j_gene: TRBJ2-5
d_gene: TRBD1
CDR3aa: CASSPGQGLGQETQYF
CDR3nt: TGCGCCAGCAGCCCCGGACAGGGCCTGGGCCAAGAGACCCAGTACTTC

v_gene: TRBV5-5
abundance: NA
j_gene: TRBJ2-2
d_gene: NA
CDR3aa: CASSWQRGNTGELFF
CDR3nt: TGTGCCAGCTCGTGGCAGAGGGGTAACACCGGGGAGCTGTTTTTT

v_gene: TRBV7-2
abundance: NA
j_gene: TRBJ2-7
d_gene: TRBD2
CDR3aa: CASSPGLAGGAYEQYF
CDR3nt: TGTGCCAGCAGCCCGGGACTAGCGGGAGGTGCCTACGAGCAGTACTTC

v_gene: TRBV15
abundance: few
j_gene: TRBJ2-1
d_gene: TRBD1
CDR3aa: CATSDRGPSSYNEQFF
CDR3nt: TGTGCCACCAGCGACAGGGGGCCGAGCTCCTACAATGAGCAGTTCTTC

v_gene: TRBV12-3/TRBV12-4
abundance: many
j_gene: TRBJ2-4
d_gene: NA
CDR3aa: CASRPTGAKNIQYF
CDR3nt: TGTGCCAGCAGACCAACAGGGGCCAAAAACATTCAGTACTTC

v_gene: TRBV9
abundance: NA
j_gene: TRBJ1-1
d_gene: TRBD1
CDR3aa: CASSHRGQGAAEAFF
CDR3nt: TGTGCCAGCAGCCACCGGGGACAGGGGGCGGCTGAAGCTTTCTTT

v_gene: TRBV10-3
abundance: NA
j_gene: TRBJ1-1
d_gene: NA
CDR3aa: CAISPEMNTEAFF
CDR3nt: TGTGCCATCAGTCCAGAGATGAACACTGAAGCTTTCTTT

v_gene: TRBV20-1
abundance: NA
j_gene: TRBJ1-1
d_gene: NA
CDR3aa: CSARDLDRSNTEAFF
CDR3nt: TGCAGTGCTAGAGATCTAGACAGGTCGAACACTGAAGCTTTCTTT

v_gene: TRBV7-9
abundance: NA
j_gene: TRBJ2-7
d_gene: NA
CDR3aa: CASSSTGLGEQYF
CDR3nt: TGTGCCAGCAGCTCCACGGGGTTGGGCGAGCAGTACTTC

v_gene: TRBV7-8
abundance: NA
j_gene: TRBJ1-6
d_gene: TRBD1
CDR3aa: CASSLAGTGGRDSPLHF
CDR3nt: TGTGCCAGCAGCTTAGCTGGGACAGGGGGTAGGGATTCACCCCTCCACTTT

v_gene: TRBV7-9
abundance: once
j_gene: TRBJ2-7
d_gene: TRBD1
CDR3aa: CASSWGQASDEQYF
CDR3nt: TGTGCCAGCAGCTGGGGACAGGCTAGCGACGAGCAGTACTTC

v_gene: TRBV12-3/TRBV12-4
abundance: few
j_gene: TRBJ2-5
d_gene: NA
CDR3aa: CASKRVRQETQYF
CDR3nt: TGTGCCAGCAAAAGGGTCCGGCAAGAGACCCAGTACTTC